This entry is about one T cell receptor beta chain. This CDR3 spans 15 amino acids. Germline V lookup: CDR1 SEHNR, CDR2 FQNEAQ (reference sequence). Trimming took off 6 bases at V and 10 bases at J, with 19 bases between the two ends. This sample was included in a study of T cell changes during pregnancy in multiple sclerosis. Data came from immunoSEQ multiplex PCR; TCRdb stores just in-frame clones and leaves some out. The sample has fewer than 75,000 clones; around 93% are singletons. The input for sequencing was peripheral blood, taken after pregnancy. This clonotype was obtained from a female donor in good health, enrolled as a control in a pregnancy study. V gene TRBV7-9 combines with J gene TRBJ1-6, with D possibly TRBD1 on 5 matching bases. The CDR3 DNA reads TGTGCCAGCAGTTTGGGGGGGGACTCAAGGTCACCCCTCCACTTT. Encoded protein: CASSLGGDSRSPLHF.